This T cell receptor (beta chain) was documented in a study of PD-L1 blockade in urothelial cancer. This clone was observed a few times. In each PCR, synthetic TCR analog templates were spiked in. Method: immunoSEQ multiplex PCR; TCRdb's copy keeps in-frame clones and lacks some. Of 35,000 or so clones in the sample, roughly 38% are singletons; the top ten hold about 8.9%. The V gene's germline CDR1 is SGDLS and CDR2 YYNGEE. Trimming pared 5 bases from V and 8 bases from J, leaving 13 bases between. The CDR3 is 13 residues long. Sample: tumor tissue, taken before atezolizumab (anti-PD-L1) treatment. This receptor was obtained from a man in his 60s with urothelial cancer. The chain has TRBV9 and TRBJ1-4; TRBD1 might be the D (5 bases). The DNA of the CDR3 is TGTGCCAGCAGTCCGGGGGTTTGGGAAAAACTGTTTTTT. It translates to CASSPGVWEKLFF.